A selection of T cell receptor beta chains follows, all from one sample in a study of shared clonotypes between healthy human individuals. Produced via immunoSEQ multiplex PCR; TCRdb's table is partial and in-frame only. The table lists some 980,000 clones, less than 85% of them singletons. Sequenced sample: memory CD4+ T cells sorted from blood. These receptors all stem from a young man in good health. CDR3s include the opening cysteine and the closing phenylalanine or tryptophan.

11 | TRBJ2-7 | TRBV20-1 | CSAIQGYEQYF
17 | TRBJ2-5 | TRBV5-4 | CASSFYGGPLLQETQYF
15 | TRBJ1-2 | TRBV5-4 | CASSFKRTGPDGYTF
14 | TRBJ1-1 | TRBV14 | CASRGIRQGSVAFF
14 | TRBJ2-1 | TRBV6-5 | CASTGANSYNEQFF
15 | TRBJ1-2 | TRBV9 | CASSGGLGGAYGYTF
12 | TRBJ2-1 | TRBV25-1 | CAATSWGNEQFF
13 | TRBJ1-1 | TRBV27 | CASRRTENTEAFF
16 | TRBJ1-2 | TRBV11-2 | CASSSIRSTAHYGYTF
15 | TRBJ2-1 | TRBV5-1 | CASSLDRAGNNEQFF
15 | TRBJ1-5 | TRBV6-1 | CASSAFWSPDQPQHF
16 | TRBJ2-6 | TRBV27 | CASSFLSGSGANVLTF
17 | TRBJ2-7 | TRBV5-4 | CASSSKFGTARAYEQYF
15 | TRBJ1-1 | TRBV6-5 | CASSPSKGANTEAFF
12 | TRBJ2-2 | TRBV7-9 | CASSLVGGELFF
15 | TRBJ2-7 | TRBV5-1 | CASSLSFGGPYEQYF
14 | TRBJ2-1 | TRBV15 | CATSRTYTGGEQFF
12 | TRBJ1-2 | TRBV30 | CATRGQVVGYTF
15 | TRBJ2-1 | TRBV7-2 | CASSLASFSYNEQFF
13 | TRBJ2-5 | TRBV5-6 | CASSLPPLETQYF
19 | TRBJ2-7 | TRBV5-8 | CASSLADRGRGEPNHEQYF
19 | TRBJ2-6 | TRBV6-1 | CASSDTSGSGSSGANVLTF
12 | TRBJ2-1 | TRBV11-2 | CAIRGEFNEQFF
13 | TRBJ2-1 | TRBV7-7 | CASSLTAVDEQFF
14 | TRBJ2-2 | TRBV5-1 | CASSSRINTGELFF
18 | TRBJ2-7 | TRBV6-1 | CASSEAGSGTSGAYEQYF
14 | TRBJ1-2 | TRBV7-2 | CASSPHRQDYGYTF
19 | TRBJ2-3 | TRBV15 | CATSRDLLEEERSTDTQYF
14 | TRBJ2-2 | TRBV4-1 | CASSPQKGTGELFF
14 | TRBJ1-4 | TRBV30 | CAWNYLTGNEKLFF
18 | TRBJ1-4 | TRBV19 | CASSMPRWFGHGGEKLFF
16 | TRBJ2-7 | TRBV27 | CASSLSGGHVAGEQYF